This T cell receptor beta chain emerged from a study of T-cell reconstitution after alpha-beta-depleted transplantation in children. This clonotype was observed many times. Between the trimmed V and J ends, which lost 5 bases and 6 bases, there was a span of 26 bases. This CDR3 comprises 17 residues. Library preparation (for TCRbeta) was performed with unique molecular identifiers. Each CDR3 protein is one row after TCRdb ran MiXCR on the PCR reads. Among about 540,000 distinct CDR3 sequences listed, around 20% were seen once. This clonotype originated in a human donor who donated a stem cell graft to a child with acute lymphoblastic leukemia. V is TRBV12-3 or TRBV12-4 and J is TRBJ2-7, with D perhaps being TRBD1 or TRBD2 (5 bases each). The specimen comprised PBMCs from the stem cell graft donor, sampled from the stem cell graft. The CDR3 sequence is CASSKGPRTDGLGEQYF. The CDR3 DNA reads as TGTGCCAGCAGTAAGGGACCCCGGACGGATGGTTTGGGCGAGCAGTACTTC.